This T cell receptor beta chain was sequenced in a study of CD8 T cells in ankylosing spondylitis. Whole-study results and caveats: A motif in TCR beta, a set of eight highly homologous variants, appeared characteristic of ankylosing spondylitis blood.

From the 5' RACE reads, TCRdb called clonotypes with MiXCR, one entry per CDR3 protein. Among about 800,000 distinct CDR3 sequences listed, 12% were seen once. Trimming stripped 1 base from V and 2 bases from J, with 10 bases between. From germline, CDR1 is SGHRS and CDR2 YFSETQ. The CDR3 has 14 residues. Concerning this clonotype itself: Its antigen is not identified.

Source material: blood, either unsorted or a sorted T cell fraction (not recorded which). The V call is TRBV5-1, the J call TRBJ2-7; no reliable D call. The receptor comes from a male donor with ankylosing spondylitis. This CDR3 reads CASSLFPGAYEQYF. In nucleotides, the CDR3 is TGCGCCAGCAGCTTGTTTCCAGGTGCCTACGAGCAGTACTTC.